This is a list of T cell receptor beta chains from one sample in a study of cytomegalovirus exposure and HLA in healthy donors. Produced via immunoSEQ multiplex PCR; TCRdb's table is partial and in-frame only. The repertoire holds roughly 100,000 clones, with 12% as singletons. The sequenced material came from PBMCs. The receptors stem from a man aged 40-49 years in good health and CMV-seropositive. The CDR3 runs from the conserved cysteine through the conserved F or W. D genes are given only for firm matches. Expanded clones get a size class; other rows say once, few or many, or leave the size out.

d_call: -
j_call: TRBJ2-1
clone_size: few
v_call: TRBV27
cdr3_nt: TGTGCCAGCAGTTTAATTGTAGGATCGGGCAATGAGCAGTTCTTC
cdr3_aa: CASSLIVGSGNEQFF

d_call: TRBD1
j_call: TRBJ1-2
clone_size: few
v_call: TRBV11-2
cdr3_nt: TGTGCCAGCAGCTTGGCCTCAGGGGGCACTGGCTACACCTTC
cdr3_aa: CASSLASGGTGYTF

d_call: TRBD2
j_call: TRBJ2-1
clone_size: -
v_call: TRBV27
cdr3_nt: TGTGCCAGCAGTTCTAGCGGCAGCTCCTACAATGAGCAGTTCTTC
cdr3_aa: CASSSSGSSYNEQFF

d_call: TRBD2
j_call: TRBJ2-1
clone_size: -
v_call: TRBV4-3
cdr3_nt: TGCGCCAGCAGCCAGGGACTAGCGGGAGATGAGCAGTTCTTC
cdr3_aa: CASSQGLAGDEQFF

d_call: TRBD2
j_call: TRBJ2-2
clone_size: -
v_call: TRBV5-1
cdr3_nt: TGCGCCAGCAGCTTGAGGACTAGCGGGACGGGTACCGGGGAGCTGTTTTTT
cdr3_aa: CASSLRTSGTGTGELFF

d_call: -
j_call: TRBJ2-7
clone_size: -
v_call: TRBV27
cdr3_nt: TGTGCCAGCAGTTTAGCTGCAGGGGAAGGCTACGAGCAGTACTTC
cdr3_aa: CASSLAAGEGYEQYF

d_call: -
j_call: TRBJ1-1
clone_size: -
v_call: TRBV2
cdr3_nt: TGTGCCAGCCGAAATAAGGACAGGAACACTGAAGCTTTCTTT
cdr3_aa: CASRNKDRNTEAFF

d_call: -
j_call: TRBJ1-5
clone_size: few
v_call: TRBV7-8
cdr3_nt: TGTGCCAGCAGCCCCCTCCCCAATCAGCCCCAGCATTTT
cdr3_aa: CASSPLPNQPQHF

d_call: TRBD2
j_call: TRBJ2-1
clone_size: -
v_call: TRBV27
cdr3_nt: TGTGCCAGCAGTTCACTAGCGGCAACCTACAACAATGAGCAGTTCTTC
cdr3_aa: CASSSLAATYNNEQFF

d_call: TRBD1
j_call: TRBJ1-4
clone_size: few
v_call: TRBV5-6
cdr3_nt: TGTGCCAGCAGCTTAGACAGGGCGGCAACTAATGAAAAACTGTTTTTT
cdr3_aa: CASSLDRAATNEKLFF

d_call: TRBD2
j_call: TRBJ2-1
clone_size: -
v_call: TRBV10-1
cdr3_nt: TGCGCCAGCAGTCGGACTAGCGGAGGCAATGAGCAGTTCTTC
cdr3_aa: CASSRTSGGNEQFF

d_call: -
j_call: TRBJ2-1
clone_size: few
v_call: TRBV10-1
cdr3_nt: TGCGCCAGCAGTGACCAAGGACTCCCAAGCTCCTACAATGAGCAGTTCTTC
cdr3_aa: CASSDQGLPSSYNEQFF

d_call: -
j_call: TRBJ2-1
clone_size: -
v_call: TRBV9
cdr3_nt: TGTGCCAGCAGCGCAAGCGGAGCGAGCTCCTACAATGAGCAGTTCTTC
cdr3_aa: CASSASGASSYNEQFF

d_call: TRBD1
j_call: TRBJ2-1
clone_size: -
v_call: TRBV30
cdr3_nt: TGTGCCTGGAGTCCTCCCGGGACAGGAGCCTACAATGAGCAGTTCTTC
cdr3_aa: CAWSPPGTGAYNEQFF

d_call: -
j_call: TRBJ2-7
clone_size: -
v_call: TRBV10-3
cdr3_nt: TGTGCCACGCAGGTTTCCTACGAGCAGTACTTC
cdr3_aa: CATQVSYEQYF

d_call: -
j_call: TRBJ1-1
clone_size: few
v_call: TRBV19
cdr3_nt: TGTGCCAGTAGTATCGGTCCCGGGGGGCAGGGCACTGAAGCTTTCTTT
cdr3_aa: CASSIGPGGQGTEAFF

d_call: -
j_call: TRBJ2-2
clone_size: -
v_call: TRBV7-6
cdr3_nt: TGTGCCAGCAGCTATATAGCGAACACCGGGGAGCTGTTTTTT
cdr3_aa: CASSYIANTGELFF

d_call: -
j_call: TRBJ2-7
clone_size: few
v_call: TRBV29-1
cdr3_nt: TGCAGCGTTGGAAGGGGCCCTACCTACGAGCAGTACTTC
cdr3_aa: CSVGRGPTYEQYF

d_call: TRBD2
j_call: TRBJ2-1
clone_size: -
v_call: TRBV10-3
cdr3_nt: TGTGCCATCAGAGTAGCGGGAGAAAACAATGAGCAGTTCTTC
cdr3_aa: CAIRVAGENNEQFF

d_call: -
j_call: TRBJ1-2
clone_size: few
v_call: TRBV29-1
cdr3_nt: TGCAGGGCCGGCGGCGGCTACTCCTTC
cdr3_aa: CRAGGGYSF

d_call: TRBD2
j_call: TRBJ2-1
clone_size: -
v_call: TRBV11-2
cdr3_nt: TGTGCCAGCACCCCCGAGGGCGGGAGCTCCTACAATGAGCAGTTCTTC
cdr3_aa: CASTPEGGSSYNEQFF

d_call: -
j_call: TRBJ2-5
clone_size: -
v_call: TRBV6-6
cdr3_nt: TGTGCCAGCATGAGTTGGGAGACCCAGTACTTC
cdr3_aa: CASMSWETQYF

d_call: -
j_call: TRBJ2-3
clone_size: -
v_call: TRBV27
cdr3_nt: TGTGCCAGCAGTGCCCAGACTAGTCTTAGCACAGATACGCAGTATTTT
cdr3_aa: CASSAQTSLSTDTQYF

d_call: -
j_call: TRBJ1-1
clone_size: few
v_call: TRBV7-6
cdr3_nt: TGTGCCAGCAGCTTAGGAGGACAGACCATGAACACTGAAGCTTTCTTT
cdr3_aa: CASSLGGQTMNTEAFF

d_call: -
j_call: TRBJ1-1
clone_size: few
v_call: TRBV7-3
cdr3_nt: TGTGCCAGCAGCCAGTCGCCGAACACTGAAGCTTTCTTT
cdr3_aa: CASSQSPNTEAFF

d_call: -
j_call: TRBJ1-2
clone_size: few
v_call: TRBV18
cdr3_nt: TGTGCCAGCTCACCGGACAGCCGCTATGGCTACACCTTC
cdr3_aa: CASSPDSRYGYTF

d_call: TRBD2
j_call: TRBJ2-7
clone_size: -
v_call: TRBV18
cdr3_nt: TGTGCCAGCTCAGCCCGGATCGGGACTAGCGGGTCGGGGTCCTACGAGCAGTACTTC
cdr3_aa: CASSARIGTSGSGSYEQYF

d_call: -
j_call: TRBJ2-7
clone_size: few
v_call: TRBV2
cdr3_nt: TGTGCCAGCAGTGAGGGGGGCTACGAGCAGTACTTC
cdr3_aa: CASSEGGYEQYF

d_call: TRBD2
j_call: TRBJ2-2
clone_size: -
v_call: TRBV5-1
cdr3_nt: TGCGCCAGCAGCCGAGGGAGGGCCACCGGGGAGCTGTTTTTT
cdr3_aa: CASSRGRATGELFF

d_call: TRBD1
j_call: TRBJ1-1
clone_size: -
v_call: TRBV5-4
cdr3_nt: TGTGCCAGCAGCCAGGGACAGGGGTACACTGAAGCTTTCTTT
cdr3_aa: CASSQGQGYTEAFF

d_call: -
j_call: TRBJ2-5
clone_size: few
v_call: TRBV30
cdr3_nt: TGTGCCTGGAGTGTAGGCCCGGCAGGGGTAGAGACCCAGTACTTC
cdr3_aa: CAWSVGPAGVETQYF

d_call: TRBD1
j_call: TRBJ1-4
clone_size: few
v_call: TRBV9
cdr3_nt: TGTGCCAGCAGCGCCGTTGGGACAGGGAACGGAAAACTGTTTTTT
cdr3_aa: CASSAVGTGNGKLFF

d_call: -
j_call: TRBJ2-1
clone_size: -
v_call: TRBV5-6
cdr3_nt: TGTGCCAGCAGCTTGGAAAGTCCGAGCTCCTACAATGAGCAGTTCTTC
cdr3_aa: CASSLESPSSYNEQFF

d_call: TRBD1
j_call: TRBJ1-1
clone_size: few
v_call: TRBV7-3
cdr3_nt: TGTGCCAGCAGCTTGGGACAGGGGAGAACTGAAGCTTTCTTT
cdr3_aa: CASSLGQGRTEAFF

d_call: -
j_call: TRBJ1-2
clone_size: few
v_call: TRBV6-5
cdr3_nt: TGTGCCAGCAGCCTTATACAGGGAAATGGCTACACCTTC
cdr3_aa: CASSLIQGNGYTF

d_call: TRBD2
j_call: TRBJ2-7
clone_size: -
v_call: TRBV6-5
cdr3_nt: TGTGCCAGCAGTTACTCACTAGCGGGAGCCTACGAGCAGTACTTC
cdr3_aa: CASSYSLAGAYEQYF

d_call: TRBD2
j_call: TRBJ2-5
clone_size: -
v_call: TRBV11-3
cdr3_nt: TGTGCCAGCAGCTTTGCCAGCGGGAGTGGTGAGACCCAGTACTTC
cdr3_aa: CASSFASGSGETQYF

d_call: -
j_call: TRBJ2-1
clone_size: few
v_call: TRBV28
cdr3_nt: TGTGCCAGCAACGGAGTGTCGAGTGAGCAGTTCTTC
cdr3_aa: CASNGVSSEQFF

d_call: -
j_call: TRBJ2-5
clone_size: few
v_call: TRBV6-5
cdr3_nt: TGTGCCAGCAGTTACTCGAGCAACCAAGAGACCCAGTACTTC
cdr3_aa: CASSYSSNQETQYF

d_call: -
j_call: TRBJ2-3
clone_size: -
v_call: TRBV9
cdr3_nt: TGTGCCAGCAGCCTCACGGGGGACCCCGCAGCAGATACGCAGTATTTT
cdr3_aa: CASSLTGDPAADTQYF

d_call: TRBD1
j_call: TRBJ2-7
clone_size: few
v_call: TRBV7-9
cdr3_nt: TGTGCCAGCAGCTCGTCCCCGGGACAGGGGCGCTACGAGCAGTACTTC
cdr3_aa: CASSSSPGQGRYEQYF

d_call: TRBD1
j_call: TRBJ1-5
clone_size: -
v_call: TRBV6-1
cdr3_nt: TGTGCCAGCAGTGGACTAACAGGGGTTCGAAATCAGCCCCAGCATTTT
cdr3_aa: CASSGLTGVRNQPQHF

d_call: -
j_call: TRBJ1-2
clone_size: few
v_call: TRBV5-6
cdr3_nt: TGTGCCAGCAGCTTGATGTGGGGGCCCTATGGCTACACCTTC
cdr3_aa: CASSLMWGPYGYTF

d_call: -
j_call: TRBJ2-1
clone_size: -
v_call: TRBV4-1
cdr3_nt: TGCGCCAGCAGCCAAGGGTTGGGGGCGACGGACAATGAGCAGTTCTTC
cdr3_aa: CASSQGLGATDNEQFF

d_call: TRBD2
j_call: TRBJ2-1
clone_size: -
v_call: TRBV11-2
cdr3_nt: TGTGCCAGCAGCTCCCCCCCGCGACTAGCCACTGAGCAGTTCTTC
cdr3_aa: CASSSPPRLATEQFF

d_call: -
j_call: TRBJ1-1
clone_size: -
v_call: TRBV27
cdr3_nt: TGTGCCAGCAGTTCCCGAGGGGGGGGCACTGAAGCTTTCTTT
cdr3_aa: CASSSRGGGTEAFF

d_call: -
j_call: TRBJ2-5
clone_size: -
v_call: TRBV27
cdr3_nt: TGTGCCAGCAGCCCGACAGGTGCCCCACCAATGTCGACCCAGTACTTC
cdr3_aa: CASSPTGAPPMSTQYF

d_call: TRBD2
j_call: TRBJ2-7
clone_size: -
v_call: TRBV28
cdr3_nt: TGTGCCAGCAGTACAACCGGGACTAGCGGGAGTGTCCCCTACGAGCAGTACTTC
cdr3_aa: CASSTTGTSGSVPYEQYF

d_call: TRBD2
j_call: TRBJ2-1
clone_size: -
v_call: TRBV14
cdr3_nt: TGTGCCAGCAGCCAAGGGACTAGCCCAACCTTTTACAATGAGCAGTTCTTC
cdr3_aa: CASSQGTSPTFYNEQFF